The next 4 T cell receptor beta chains were all read from a single sample in a study of T cell responses to AZD1222 COVID-19 vaccine (dated by TCRdb to 2020 to 2022). Libraries were prepared through the immunoSEQ multiplex PCR assay. TCRdb holds this immuneACCESS table with in-frame rearrangements only. Some clones are missing; in checked studies, unresolved V genes explain under half, and the rest has no known cause. The sample table shows 85,000 to 120,000 clones, and about nine tenths are seen once. The biggest ten clones account for approximately 8.2% of the sample. Interpreted using the paper, the time point label stands for: about 28 days (+/-7) after the second vaccine dose. This specimen was peripheral blood, taken 28 days after the second AZD1222 dose. The origin of the receptors is an adult who received the AZD1222 COVID-19 vaccine.

V is TRBV7-2 and J is TRBJ2-3; 12 positions agree with TRBD2. Germline V gene lookup returns CDR1 SGHTA and CDR2 FQGNSA. The CDR3 runs to 18 residues. J lost 2 bases, V lost 2 bases, and 8 bases had no gene match. For the CDR3, the DNA is TGTGCCAGCAGCTTAACAACTAGCGGGGGGTCCACCACAGATACGCAGTATTTT. Encoded protein: CASSLTTSGGSTTDTQYF.

CDR3 DNA sequence: TGTGCCAGCAGCCAAACTACAAATCAGCCCCAGCATTTT. It yields the protein CASSQTTNQPQHF. This chain uses TRBV14 with TRBJ1-5; D unclear. From germline, CDR1 is SGHDN and CDR2 FVKESK. V lost 2 bases to trimming and J lost 4 bases, with 6 bases between them. CDR3 length equals 13 residues.

The chain uses TRBV6-5 and TRBJ2-7, with a weak D call TRBD1 (5 bases). The germline gives CDR1 MNHEY, CDR2 SVGAGI. The CDR3 is 14 residues long. Between the trimmed V and J ends, which lost 2 bases and 2 bases, there was a span of 10 bases. This chain's CDR3 is CASSYSQGAYEQYF. Written as DNA, the CDR3 is TGTGCCAGCAGTTACAGTCAGGGCGCCTACGAGCAGTACTTC.

This rearrangement joins TRBV12-3 or TRBV12-4 to TRBJ1-3; no clear D gene. The CDR3 runs to 11 residues. V shed 4 bases and J shed 2 bases, with 0 bases lying between them. The CDR3 coding sequence is TGTGCCAGCAGTTCTGGAAACACCATATATTTT. Its protein is CASSSGNTIYF.